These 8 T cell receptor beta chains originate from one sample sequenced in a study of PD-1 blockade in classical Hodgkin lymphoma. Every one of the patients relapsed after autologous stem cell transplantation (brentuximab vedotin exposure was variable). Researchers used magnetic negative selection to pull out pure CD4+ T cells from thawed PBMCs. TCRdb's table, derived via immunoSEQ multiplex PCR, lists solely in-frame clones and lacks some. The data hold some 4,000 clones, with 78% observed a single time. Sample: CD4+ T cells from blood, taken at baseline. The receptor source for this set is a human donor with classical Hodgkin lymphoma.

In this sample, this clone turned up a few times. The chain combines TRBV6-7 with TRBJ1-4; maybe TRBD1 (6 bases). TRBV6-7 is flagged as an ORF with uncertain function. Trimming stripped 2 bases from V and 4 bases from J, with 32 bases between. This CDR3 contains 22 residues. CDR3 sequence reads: CASSYGLRGRKGESLDNEKLFF. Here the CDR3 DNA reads TGTGCCAGCAGTTACGGTCTCAGGGGCCGTAAGGGTGAATCCCTAGATAATGAAAAACTGTTTTTT.

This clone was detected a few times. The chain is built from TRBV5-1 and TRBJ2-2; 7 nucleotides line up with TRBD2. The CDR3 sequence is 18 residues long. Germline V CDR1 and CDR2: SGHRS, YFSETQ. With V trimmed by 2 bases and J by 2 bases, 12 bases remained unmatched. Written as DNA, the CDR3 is TGCGCCAGCAGCTTTACTAGCGCATTCTACGACAACACCGGGGAGCTGTTTTTT. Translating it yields CASSFTSAFYDNTGELFF. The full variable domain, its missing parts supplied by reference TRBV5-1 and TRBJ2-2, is KAGVTQTPRYLIKTRGQQVTLSCSPISGHRSVSWYQQTPGQGLQFLFEYFSETQRNKGNFPGRFSGRQFSNSRSEMNVSTLELGDSALYLCASSFTSAFYDNTGELFFGEGSRLTVL.

Here the CDR3 reads CAWSEGQGRTDTQYF. In DNA, the CDR3 is TGTGCCTGGAGTGAGGGGCAGGGTAGAACAGATACGCAGTATTTT. The J gene is TRBJ2-3, the V gene TRBV30; tentative D call: TRBD1 (5 bases). The CDR3 covers 15 residues. Trimming cost V 1 base and J 3 bases, with 14 bases left between them. Germline loops: CDR1 GTSNPN, CDR2 SVGIG (reference sequence).

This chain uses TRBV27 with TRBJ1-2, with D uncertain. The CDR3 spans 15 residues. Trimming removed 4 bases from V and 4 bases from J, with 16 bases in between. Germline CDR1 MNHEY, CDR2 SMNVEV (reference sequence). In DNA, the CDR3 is TGTGCCAGCAGTTATCGAGGTATGGGTGGCTATGGCTACACCTTC. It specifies CASSYRGMGGYGYTF.

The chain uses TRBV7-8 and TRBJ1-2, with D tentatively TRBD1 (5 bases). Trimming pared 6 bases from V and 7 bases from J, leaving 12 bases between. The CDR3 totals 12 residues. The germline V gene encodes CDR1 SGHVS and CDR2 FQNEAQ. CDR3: CASSSWGGGYTF. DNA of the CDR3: TGTGCCAGCAGTTCATGGGGGGGTGGCTACACCTTC. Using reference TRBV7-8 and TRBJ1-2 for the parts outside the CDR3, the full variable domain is GAGVSQSPRYKVAKRGQDVALRCDPISGHVSLFWYQQALGQGPEFLTYFQNEAQLDKSGLPSDRFFAERPEGSVSTLKIQRTQQEDSAVYLCASSSWGGGYTFGSGTRLTVV.

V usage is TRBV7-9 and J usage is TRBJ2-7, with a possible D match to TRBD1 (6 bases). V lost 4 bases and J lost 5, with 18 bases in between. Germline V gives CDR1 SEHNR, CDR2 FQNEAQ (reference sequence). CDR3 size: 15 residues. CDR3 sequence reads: CASSSPLDRINEQYF. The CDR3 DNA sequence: TGTGCCAGCAGCTCCCCCTTAGACAGGATTAACGAGCAGTACTTC.

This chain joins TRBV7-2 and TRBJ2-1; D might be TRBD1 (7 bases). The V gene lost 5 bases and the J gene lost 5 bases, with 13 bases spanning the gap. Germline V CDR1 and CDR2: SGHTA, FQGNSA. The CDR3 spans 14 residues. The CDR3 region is CASSPDREDNEQFF. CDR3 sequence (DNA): TGTGCCAGCAGCCCCGACAGGGAGGACAATGAGCAGTTCTTC.

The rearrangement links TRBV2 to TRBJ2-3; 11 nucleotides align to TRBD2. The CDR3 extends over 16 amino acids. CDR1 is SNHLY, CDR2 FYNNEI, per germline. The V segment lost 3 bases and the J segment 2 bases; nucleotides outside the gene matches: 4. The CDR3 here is CASSDSGGADTDTQYF. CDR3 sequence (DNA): TGTGCCAGCAGTGATAGCGGGGGGGCCGACACAGATACGCAGTATTTT.